This T cell receptor (beta chain) originates from a study of spatial heterogeneity in lung cancer. As for the study in general: Detected sequences consistently included more beta-chain ones than alpha-chain ones. Study-level points and caveats: Higher tumor mutation counts went along with higher counts of expanded intratumoral alpha and beta TCRs.

The time point is: sample taken at primary tumor resection. Whole RNA from tumor, nontumor lung or frozen PBMC was sequenced unsorted. The V gene end was trimmed by 5 bases and the J gene end by 3 bases; junction bases not matched to a gene: 11. Germline lookup yields CDR1 SGHRS and CDR2 YFSETQ. The CDR3 runs to 16 residues. TCRdb reprocessed the 5' RACE reads via MiXCR and lists one record per CDR3 protein. The sample carries 8,700 or so distinct CDR3 sequences, roughly an eighth recorded once. This clonotype was recorded at least ten times. Its target is not known. The library was prepared for alpha chains; this beta chain is a stray read, so its frequency means little.

The clonotype was recovered from a male donor with early-stage non-small cell lung cancer. The V and J genes are TRBV5-1 and TRBJ2-5; 9 bases are a match to TRBD2. Sample: lung tumor tissue, taken at surgery. In DNA form, the CDR3 reads TGCGCCAGCAGTCGGCGGGAGGGACCCATTAAAGAGACCCAGTACTTC. Amino acid sequence: CASSRREGPIKETQYF. The whole variable domain, filled in from reference TRBV5-1 and TRBJ2-5, reads KAGVTQTPRYLIKTRGQQVTLSCSPISGHRSVSWYQQTPGQGLQFLFEYFSETQRNKGNFPGRFSGRQFSNSRSEMNVSTLELGDSALYLCASSRREGPIKETQYFGPGTRLLVL.